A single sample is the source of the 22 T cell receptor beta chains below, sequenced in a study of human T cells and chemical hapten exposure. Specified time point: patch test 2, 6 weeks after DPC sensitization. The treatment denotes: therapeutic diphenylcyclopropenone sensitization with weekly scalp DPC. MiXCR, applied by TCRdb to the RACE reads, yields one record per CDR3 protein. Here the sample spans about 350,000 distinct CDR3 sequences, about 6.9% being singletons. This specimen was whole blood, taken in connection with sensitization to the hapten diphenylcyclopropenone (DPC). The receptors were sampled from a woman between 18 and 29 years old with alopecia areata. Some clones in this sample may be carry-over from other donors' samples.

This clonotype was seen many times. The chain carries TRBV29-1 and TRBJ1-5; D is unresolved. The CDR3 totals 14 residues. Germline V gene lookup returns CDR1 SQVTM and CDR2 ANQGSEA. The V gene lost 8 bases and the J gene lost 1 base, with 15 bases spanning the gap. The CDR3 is CSLQKFRSNQPQHF. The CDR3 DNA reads TGCAGCCTTCAAAAGTTTAGAAGCAATCAGCCCCAGCATTTT. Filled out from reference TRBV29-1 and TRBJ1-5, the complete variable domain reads SAVISQKPSRDICQRGTSLTIQCQVDSQVTMMFWYRQQPGQSLTLIATANQGSEATYESGFVIDKFPISRPNLTFSTLTVSNMSPEDSSIYLCSLQKFRSNQPQHFGDGTRLSIL.

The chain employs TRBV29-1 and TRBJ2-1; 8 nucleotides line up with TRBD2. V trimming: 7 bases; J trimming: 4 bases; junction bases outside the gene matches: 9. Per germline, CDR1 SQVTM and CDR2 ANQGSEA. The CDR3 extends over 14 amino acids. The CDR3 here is CSAFIAGRYNEQFF. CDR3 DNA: TGCAGCGCGTTCATAGCGGGGAGGTACAATGAGCAGTTCTTC.

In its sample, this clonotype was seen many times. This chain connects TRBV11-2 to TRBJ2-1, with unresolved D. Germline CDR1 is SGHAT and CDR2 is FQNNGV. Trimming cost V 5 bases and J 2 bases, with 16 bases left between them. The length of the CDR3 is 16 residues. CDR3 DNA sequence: TGTGCCAGCAGCCCTGCTATGAAGGGAACCTACAATGAGCAGTTCTTC. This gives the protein CASSPAMKGTYNEQFF.

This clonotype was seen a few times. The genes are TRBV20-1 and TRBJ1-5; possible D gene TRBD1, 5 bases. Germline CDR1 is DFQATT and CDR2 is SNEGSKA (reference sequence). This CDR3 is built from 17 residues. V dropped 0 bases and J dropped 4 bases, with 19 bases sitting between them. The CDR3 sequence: CSARDVLRPQGNQPQHF. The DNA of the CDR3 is TGCAGTGCTAGAGATGTTTTGCGGCCCCAGGGTAATCAGCCCCAGCATTTT.

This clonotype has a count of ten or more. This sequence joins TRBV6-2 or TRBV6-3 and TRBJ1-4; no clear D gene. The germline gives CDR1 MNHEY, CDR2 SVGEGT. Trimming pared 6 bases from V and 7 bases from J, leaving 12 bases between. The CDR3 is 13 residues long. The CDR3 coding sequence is TGTGCCAGCAGGCCCACGGCTGGTGAAAAACTGTTTTTT. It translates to CASRPTAGEKLFF.

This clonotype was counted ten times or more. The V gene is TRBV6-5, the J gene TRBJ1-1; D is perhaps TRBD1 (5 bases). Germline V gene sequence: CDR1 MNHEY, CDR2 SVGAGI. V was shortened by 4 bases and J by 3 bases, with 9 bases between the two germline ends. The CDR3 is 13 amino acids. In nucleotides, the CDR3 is TGTGCCAGCAGTTGGTCCAGGGACACTGAAGCTTTCTTT. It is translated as CASSWSRDTEAFF.

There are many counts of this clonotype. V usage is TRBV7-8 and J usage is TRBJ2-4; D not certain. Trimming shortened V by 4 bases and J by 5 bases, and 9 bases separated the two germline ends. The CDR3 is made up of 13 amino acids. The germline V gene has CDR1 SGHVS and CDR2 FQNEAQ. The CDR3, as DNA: TGTGCCAGCAGCTCTCTTTCTGAAAACATTCAGTACTTC. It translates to CASSSLSENIQYF.

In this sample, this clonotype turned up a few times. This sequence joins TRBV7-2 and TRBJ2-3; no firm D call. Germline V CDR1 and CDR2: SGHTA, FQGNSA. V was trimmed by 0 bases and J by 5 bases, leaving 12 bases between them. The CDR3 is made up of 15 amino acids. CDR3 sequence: CASSLAGVFQDTQYF. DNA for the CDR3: TGTGCCAGCAGCTTAGCGGGTGTCTTTCAAGATACGCAGTATTTT.

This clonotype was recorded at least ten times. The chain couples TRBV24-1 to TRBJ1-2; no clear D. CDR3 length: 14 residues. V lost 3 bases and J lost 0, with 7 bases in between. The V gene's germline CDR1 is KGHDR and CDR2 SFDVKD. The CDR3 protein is CATSDDTTNYGYTF. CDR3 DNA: TGTGCCACCAGTGATGACACTACTAACTATGGCTACACCTTC.

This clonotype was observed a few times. The chain's CDR3 is CASSPDRGVTDTQYF. CDR3 coding DNA: TGTGCCAGCAGCCCTGACAGGGGAGTCACAGATACGCAGTATTTT. The chain recombines TRBV5-6 with TRBJ2-3, with 8 bases fitting TRBD1. The CDR3 has 15 amino acids. Germline V gene lookup returns CDR1 SGHDT and CDR2 YYEEEE. V lost 4 bases and J lost 2; bases outside the gene matches: 6.

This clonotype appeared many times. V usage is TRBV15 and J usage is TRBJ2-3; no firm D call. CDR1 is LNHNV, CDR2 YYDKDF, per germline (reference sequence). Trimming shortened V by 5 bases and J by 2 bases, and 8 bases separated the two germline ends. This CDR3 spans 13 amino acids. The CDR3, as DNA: TGTGCCACCAGCGCCGAGGTCACAGATACGCAGTATTTT. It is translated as CATSAEVTDTQYF.

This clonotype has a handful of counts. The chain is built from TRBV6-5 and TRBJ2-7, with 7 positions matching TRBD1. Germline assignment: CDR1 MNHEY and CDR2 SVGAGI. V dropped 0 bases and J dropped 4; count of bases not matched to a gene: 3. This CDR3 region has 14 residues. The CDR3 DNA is TGTGCCAGCAGTTACTCGAGGGGGCGTTACGAGCAGTACTTC. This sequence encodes CASSYSRGRYEQYF.

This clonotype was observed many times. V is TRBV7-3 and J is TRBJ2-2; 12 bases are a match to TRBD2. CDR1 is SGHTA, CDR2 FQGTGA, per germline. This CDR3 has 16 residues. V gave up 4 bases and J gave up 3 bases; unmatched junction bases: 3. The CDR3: CASSSRTSGDTGELFF. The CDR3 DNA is TGTGCCAGCAGCTCTCGGACTAGCGGGGACACCGGGGAGCTGTTTTTT.

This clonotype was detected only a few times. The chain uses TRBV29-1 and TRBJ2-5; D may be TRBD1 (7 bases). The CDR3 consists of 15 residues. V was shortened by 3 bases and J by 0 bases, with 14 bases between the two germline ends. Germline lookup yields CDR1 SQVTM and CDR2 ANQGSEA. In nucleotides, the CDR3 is TGCAGCGTTGAGGAGGGGGCCGAGTACCAAGAGACCCAGTACTTC. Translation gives CSVEEGAEYQETQYF.

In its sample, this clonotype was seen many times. CDR3 region: CASSPGQGHRAFF. The CDR3 coding sequence is TGTGCCAGCAGCCCAGGACAGGGCCACCGAGCTTTCTTT. The chain couples TRBV7-3 to TRBJ1-1; 8 nucleotides match TRBD1. The CDR3 contains 13 residues. After removal of 5 bases from V and 10 bases from J, the junction contained 9 bases not matched to a gene. CDR1 is SGHTA and CDR2 is FQGTGA in the germline V gene.

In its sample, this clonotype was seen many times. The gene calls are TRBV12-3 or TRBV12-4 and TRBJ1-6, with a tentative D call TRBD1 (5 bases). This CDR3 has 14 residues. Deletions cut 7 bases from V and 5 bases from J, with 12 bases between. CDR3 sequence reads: CASMGTVDNSPLHF. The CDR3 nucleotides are TGTGCCAGCATGGGGACCGTTGATAATTCACCCCTCCACTTT.

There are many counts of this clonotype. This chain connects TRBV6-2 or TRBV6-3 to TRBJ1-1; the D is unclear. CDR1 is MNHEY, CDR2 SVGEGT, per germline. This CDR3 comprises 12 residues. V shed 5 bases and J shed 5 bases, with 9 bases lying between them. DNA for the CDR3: TGTGCCAGCAGTCCGATAGGGACTGAAGCTTTCTTT. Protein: CASSPIGTEAFF.

CDR3 amino acids: CASSETGEGMNTEAFF. The CDR3 DNA reads TGTGCCAGCAGTGAAACAGGAGAGGGAATGAACACTGAAGCTTTCTTT. This sequence joins TRBV6-5 and TRBJ1-1; D is possibly TRBD1 (5 bases). V shed 5 bases and J shed 0 bases, with 16 bases lying between them. This CDR3 spans 16 amino acids. In germline, CDR1 is MNHEY, CDR2 SVGAGI.

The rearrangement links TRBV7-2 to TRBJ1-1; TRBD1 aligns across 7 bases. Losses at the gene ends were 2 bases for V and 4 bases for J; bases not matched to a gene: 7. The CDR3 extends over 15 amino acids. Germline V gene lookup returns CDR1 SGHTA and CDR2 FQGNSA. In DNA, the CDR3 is TGTGCCAGCAGCTTATCCTTGACAGGGCGCACTGAAGCTTTCTTT. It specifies CASSLSLTGRTEAFF.

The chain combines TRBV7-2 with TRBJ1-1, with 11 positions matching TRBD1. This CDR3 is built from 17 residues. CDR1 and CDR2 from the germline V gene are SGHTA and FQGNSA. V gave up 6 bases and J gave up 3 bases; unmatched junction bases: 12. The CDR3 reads CASRYSGTGGLDTEAFF. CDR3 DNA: TGTGCCAGCAGGTACTCCGGGACAGGGGGTTTAGACACTGAAGCTTTCTTT. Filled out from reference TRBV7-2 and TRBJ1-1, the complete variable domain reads GAGVSQSPSNKVTEKGKDVELRCDPISGHTALYWYRQSLGQGLEFLIYFQGNSAPDKSGLPSDRFSAERTGGSVSTLTIQRTQQEDSAVYLCASRYSGTGGLDTEAFFGQGTRLTVV.

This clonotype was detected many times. The chain's CDR3 is CASSPTPQNTEAFF. The CDR3 coding sequence is TGTGCCAGCAGCCCTACCCCACAGAACACTGAAGCTTTCTTT. The gene calls are TRBV7-2 and TRBJ1-1; D not certain. Germline lookup yields CDR1 SGHTA and CDR2 FQGNSA. The germline V and J ends were trimmed by 5 bases and 1 base, with 11 bases remaining between them. This CDR3 is 14 amino acids long.

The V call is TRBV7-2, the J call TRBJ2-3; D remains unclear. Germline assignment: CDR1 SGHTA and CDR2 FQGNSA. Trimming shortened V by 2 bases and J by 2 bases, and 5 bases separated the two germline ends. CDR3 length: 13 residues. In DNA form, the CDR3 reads TGTGCCAGCAGCTTACAGAACACAGATACGCAGTATTTT. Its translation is CASSLQNTDTQYF.